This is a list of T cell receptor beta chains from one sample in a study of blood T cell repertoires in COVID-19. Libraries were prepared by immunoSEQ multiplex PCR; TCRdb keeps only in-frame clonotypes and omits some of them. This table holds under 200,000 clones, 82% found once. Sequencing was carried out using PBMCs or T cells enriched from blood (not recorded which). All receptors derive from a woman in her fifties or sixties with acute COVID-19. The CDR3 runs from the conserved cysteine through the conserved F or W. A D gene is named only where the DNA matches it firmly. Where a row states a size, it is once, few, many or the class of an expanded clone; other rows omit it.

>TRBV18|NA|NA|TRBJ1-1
CASSREGLNTEAFF
TGTGCCAGCTCAAGGGAGGGATTGAACACTGAAGCTTTCTTT
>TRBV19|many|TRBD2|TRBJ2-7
CASSIRGLAGGEQYF
TGTGCCAGTAGTATTAGGGGTCTAGCGGGAGGCGAGCAGTACTTC
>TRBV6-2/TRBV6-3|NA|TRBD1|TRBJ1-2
CASSPGQGNYGYTF
TGTGCCAGCAGTCCGGGACAGGGAAACTATGGCTACACCTTC
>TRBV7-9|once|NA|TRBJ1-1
CASSLGQGFEAFF
TGTGCCAGCAGCTTAGGGCAGGGATTTGAAGCTTTCTTT
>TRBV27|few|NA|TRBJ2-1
CASSFRDNEQFF
TGTGCCAGCAGTTTCAGGGACAATGAGCAGTTCTTC
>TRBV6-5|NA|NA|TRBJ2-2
CASSSFAGELFF
TGTGCCAGCAGCTCCTTCGCCGGGGAGCTGTTTTTT
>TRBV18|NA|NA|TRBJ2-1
CASSDSVGEQFF
TGTGCCAGCTCCGACAGTGTTGGTGAGCAGTTCTTC
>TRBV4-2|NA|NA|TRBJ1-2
CASSQDRVGGYTF
TGTGCCAGCAGCCAAGACAGGGTGGGGGGCTACACCTTC
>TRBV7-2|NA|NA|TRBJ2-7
CASSPSGPYEQYF
TGTGCCAGCAGCCCGTCAGGGCCCTACGAGCAGTACTTC
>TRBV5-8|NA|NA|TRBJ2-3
CASSPWTPLTDTQYF
TGTGCCAGCAGCCCGTGGACTCCACTCACAGATACGCAGTATTTT
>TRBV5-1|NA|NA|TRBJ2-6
CATNTVMNSGANVLTF
TGCGCCACGAACACAGTGATGAACTCTGGGGCCAACGTCCTGACTTTC
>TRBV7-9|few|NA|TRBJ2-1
CASSPYLVRPEQFF
TGTGCCAGCAGTCCATACTTGGTGCGTCCTGAGCAGTTCTTC
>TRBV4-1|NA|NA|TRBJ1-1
CASSQVLGRPEAFF
TGCGCCAGCAGCCAAGTCCTGGGGCGCCCTGAAGCTTTCTTT
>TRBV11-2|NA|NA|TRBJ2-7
CASSSPREGGEQYF
TGTGCCAGCAGCTCCCCCCGGGAAGGGGGCGAGCAGTACTTC
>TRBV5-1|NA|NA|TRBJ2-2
CASSLEGREGGRANTGELFF
TGCGCCAGCAGCTTGGAGGGCAGAGAAGGTGGGCGGGCGAACACCGGGGAGCTGTTTTTT
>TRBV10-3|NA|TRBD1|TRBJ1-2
CAISEGGRDLGDTF
TGTGCCATCAGTGAAGGGGGCAGGGATCTAGGCGACACCTTC
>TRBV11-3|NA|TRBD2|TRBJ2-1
CASSSPLAGTNEQFF
TGTGCCAGCAGCTCCCCGCTAGCGGGGACAAATGAGCAGTTCTTC
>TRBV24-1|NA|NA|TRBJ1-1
CATSGRVVGNTEAFF
TGTGCCACCAGTGGCCGGGTGGTAGGAAACACTGAAGCTTTCTTT
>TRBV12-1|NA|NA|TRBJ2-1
CASSFGRLAGGNEQFF
TGTGCCAGCAGCTTTGGTCGGCTAGCGGGAGGGAATGAGCAGTTCTTC
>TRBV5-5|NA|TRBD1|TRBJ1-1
CASSFLARGLPEAFF
TGTGCCAGCAGCTTCCTGGCCAGGGGGCTTCCTGAAGCTTTCTTT
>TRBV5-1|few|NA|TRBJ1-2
CASSLAGARDYTF
TGCGCCAGCAGCTTGGCAGGGGCTAGGGACTACACCTTC
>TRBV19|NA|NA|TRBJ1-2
CASGQSINYGYTF
TGTGCCAGTGGGCAGAGTATTAACTATGGCTACACCTTC
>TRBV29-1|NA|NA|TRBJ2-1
CSVEAAGVAKNEQFF
TGCAGCGTTGAAGCGGCCGGGGTGGCGAAAAATGAGCAGTTCTTC
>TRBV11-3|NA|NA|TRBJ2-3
CASRRGSNTDTQYF
TGTGCCAGCAGGAGGGGGTCTAACACAGATACGCAGTATTTT
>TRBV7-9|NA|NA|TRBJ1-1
CASNPWGENTEAFF
TGTGCCAGCAACCCTTGGGGGGAAAACACTGAAGCTTTCTTT
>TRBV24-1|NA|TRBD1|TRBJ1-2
CATSDLSRGRGYTF
TGTGCCACCAGTGATTTGAGCAGGGGGAGAGGCTACACCTTC
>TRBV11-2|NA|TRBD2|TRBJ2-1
CASSLERRGTSLVNEQFF
TGTGCCAGCAGCTTAGAAAGGCGGGGGACTAGCCTTGTCAATGAGCAGTTCTTC
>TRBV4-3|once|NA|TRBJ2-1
CASSQDGLSQGEQFF
TGCGCCAGCAGCCAAGATGGGCTCTCACAGGGTGAGCAGTTCTTC
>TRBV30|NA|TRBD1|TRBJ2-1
CAWSVVMGQRKSSYNEQFF
TGTGCCTGGAGTGTAGTGATGGGACAGCGCAAGAGCTCCTACAATGAGCAGTTCTTC
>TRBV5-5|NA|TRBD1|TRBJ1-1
CASSFGQGGTEAFF
TGTGCCAGCAGCTTCGGACAGGGGGGGACTGAAGCTTTCTTT
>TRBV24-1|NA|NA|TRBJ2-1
CATSGRRDLNEQFF
TGTGCCACCAGTGGTAGGAGGGACCTCAATGAGCAGTTCTTC
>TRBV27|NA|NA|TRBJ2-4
CASSLSIQGRGVLVAKNIQYF
TGTGCCAGCAGTCTTTCTATACAGGGAAGAGGTGTTCTCGTAGCCAAAAACATTCAGTACTTC
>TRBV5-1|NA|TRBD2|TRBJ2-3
CASSPSRTSGWSTDTQYF
TGCGCCAGCAGCCCCTCTCGGACTAGCGGGTGGAGCACAGATACGCAGTATTTT
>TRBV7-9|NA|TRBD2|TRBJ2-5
CASSIGGGYQETQYF
TGTGCCAGCAGTATAGGCGGGGGGTACCAAGAGACCCAGTACTTC
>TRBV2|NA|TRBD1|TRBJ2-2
CASSDRAGGTMNGELFF
TGTGCCAGCAGTGATCGGGCAGGGGGCACCATGAACGGGGAGCTGTTTTTT
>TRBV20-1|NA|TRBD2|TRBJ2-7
CSASLAGIYYEQYF
TGCAGTGCTAGTCTAGCGGGGATATACTACGAGCAGTACTTC
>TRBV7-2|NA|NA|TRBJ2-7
CASSFGLKSSYEQYF
TGTGCCAGCAGCTTTGGGCTCAAGAGCTCCTACGAGCAGTACTTC
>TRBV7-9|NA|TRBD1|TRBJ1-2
CASSLAGTGGAGYTF
TGTGCCAGCAGCTTAGCGGGGACAGGAGGAGCTGGCTACACCTTC
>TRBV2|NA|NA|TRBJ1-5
CASSAQSWPNAQPQHF
TGTGCCAGCAGTGCTCAATCCTGGCCAAACGCCCAGCCCCAGCATTTT
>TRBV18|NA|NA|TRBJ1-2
CASSPGQLTNYGYTF
TGTGCCAGCTCACCGGGGCAGCTTACTAACTATGGCTACACCTTC
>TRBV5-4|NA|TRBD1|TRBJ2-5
CASSLRQGAGETQYF
TGTGCCAGCAGCCTCCGACAGGGGGCAGGGGAGACCCAGTACTTC
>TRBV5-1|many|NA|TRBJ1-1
CASSLAPGWDTEAFF
TGCGCCAGCAGCTTGGCTCCGGGGTGGGACACTGAAGCTTTCTTT
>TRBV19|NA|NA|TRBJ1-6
CASSADNSPLHF
TGTGCCAGTAGCGCGGATAATTCACCCCTCCACTTT
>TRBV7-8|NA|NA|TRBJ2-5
CASSLRWGVYQETQYF
TGTGCCAGCAGCTTAAGGTGGGGGGTATACCAAGAGACCCAGTACTTC
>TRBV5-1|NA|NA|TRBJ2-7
CASSFGVTYEQYF
TGCGCCAGCAGCTTCGGGGTAACCTACGAGCAGTACTTC
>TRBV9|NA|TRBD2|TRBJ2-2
CASSRRTSDITGELFF
TGTGCCAGCAGCAGGAGGACTAGCGATATTACCGGGGAGCTGTTTTTT
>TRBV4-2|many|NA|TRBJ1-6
CASSQTGDGGSPLHF
TGTGCCAGCAGCCAAACTGGGGACGGGGGATCACCCCTCCACTTT
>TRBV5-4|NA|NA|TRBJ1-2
CASSLGAGGGYTF
TGTGCCAGCAGCTTGGGTGCCGGAGGAGGCTACACCTTC
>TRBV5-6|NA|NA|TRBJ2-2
CASSLASTGELFF
TGTGCCAGCAGCTTGGCGAGCACCGGGGAGCTGTTTTTT
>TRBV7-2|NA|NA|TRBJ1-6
CASSLARPGLHSSYNSPLHF
TGTGCCAGCAGCTTAGCCCGTCCGGGACTCCATAGCTCCTATAATTCACCCCTCCACTTT
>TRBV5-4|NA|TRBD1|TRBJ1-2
CASSWDRAGGYTF
TGTGCCAGCAGCTGGGACAGGGCCGGGGGCTACACCTTC
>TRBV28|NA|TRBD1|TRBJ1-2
CASSRQSGQGYGYTF
TGTGCCAGCAGCCGTCAGTCGGGACAGGGCTATGGCTACACCTTC
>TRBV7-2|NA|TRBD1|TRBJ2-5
CASSLAGGTGSGKTQYF
TGTGCCAGCAGCTTAGCGGGGGGGACAGGGAGCGGAAAGACCCAGTACTTC
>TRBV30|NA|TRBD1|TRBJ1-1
CACYRGGDTEAFF
TGTGCCTGTTACAGGGGTGGAGACACTGAAGCTTTCTTT
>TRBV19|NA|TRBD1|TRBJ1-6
CASSLLPGQGFSPLHF
TGTGCCAGTAGTCTTCTCCCGGGACAGGGGTTCTCACCCCTCCACTTT